This is a list of T cell receptor beta chains from one sample in a study of T cell repertoires in cytomegalovirus infection. For these TCRs, the target antigens are not known. TCRdb reanalysed the reads using MiXCR and keeps one entry per CDR3 protein. The table has 450,000 to 600,000 distinct CDR3 sequences, about 39% seen once; the top ten hold just under 45%. The sequences come from cultured PBMCs, collected from culture after CMV antigen stimulation. The receptors stem from a human donor in good health (CMV status not recorded). Some clones in this sample may be carry-over from other donors' samples. Both conserved end residues are part of each CDR3. D genes are given only for firm matches. Size tells how often a clone was seen (once, few, many) or the class of an expanded clone, and some rows leave it out.

>.|few|TRBJ2-3|TRBV7-2
TGTGCCAGCAGCTTTGCCTGGGTTGTCGGCGGAACCCCAGATACGCAGTATTTT
CASSFAWVVGGTPDTQYF
>TRBD1|.|TRBJ1-5|TRBV6-6
TGTGCCAGCAGTACACAGGGGAGAAGCAATCAGCCCCAGCATTTT
CASSTQGRSNQPQHF
>.|.|TRBJ2-1|TRBV7-9
TGTGCCAGCAGCTTCCCTGGGGGTCACCTCAATGAGCAGTTCTTC
CASSFPGGHLNEQFF
>.|.|TRBJ1-2|TRBV7-4
TGTGCCAGCAGCGAGGACGGATCTTATGGCTACACCTTC
CASSEDGSYGYTF
>TRBD2|.|TRBJ2-1|TRBV20-1
TGCAGTGCTTACTCCGGACTAGCGGGACGTCCCTGGTTCTTC
CSAYSGLAGRPWFF
>TRBD2|few|TRBJ2-1|TRBV19
TGTGCCAGTAGTATTAGCGGGTCGTTTTACAATGAGCAGTTCTTC
CASSISGSFYNEQFF
>TRBD1|.|TRBJ1-3|TRBV28
TGTGCCAGCAGCTACAGACAGGGTAGTGGAAACACCATATATTTT
CASSYRQGSGNTIYF
>TRBD1|.|TRBJ2-3|TRBV19
TGTGCCAGTACCCAACAGGGGCTCAACACAGATACGCAGTATTTT
CASTQQGLNTDTQYF
>.|.|TRBJ2-1|TRBV4-1
TGCGCCAGCAGCCAAGGGTTGCGAGGTCTTGAAGAGCAGTTCTTC
CASSQGLRGLEEQFF
>.|.|TRBJ2-7|TRBV20-1
TGCAGTGCTAACCAGGACAGCTCCTACGAGCAGTACTTC
CSANQDSSYEQYF
>.|few|TRBJ1-3|TRBV6-2/TRBV6-3
TGTGCCAGCAGCCACGCTTCTGGAAACACCATATATTTT
CASSHASGNTIYF
>.|.|TRBJ2-2|TRBV7-3
TGTGCCAGCAGCTCAAGGGGATTGAGCACCGGGGAGCTGTTTTTT
CASSSRGLSTGELFF
>.|few|TRBJ2-3|TRBV7-2
TGTGCCAGCAGCCCGAGAAGGGGAGTTAACACAGATACGCAGTATTTT
CASSPRRGVNTDTQYF
>.|.|TRBJ2-2|TRBV7-6
TGTGCCAGCAGCCCCATTGGGGAGCTGTTTTTT
CASSPIGELFF
>.|.|TRBJ1-4|TRBV7-2
TGTGCCAGCAGCAGCGAGGGGAGTCGTAACGAAAAACTGTTTTTT
CASSSEGSRNEKLFF
>.|.|TRBJ2-7|TRBV5-1
TGCGCCAGCAGCTTCTCGGGGGACCCCCGCGGGCAGTACTTC
CASSFSGDPRGQYF
>.|.|TRBJ1-1|TRBV5-5
TGTGCCAGCAGGCAAACGACAGATCATGAATTAGCTTTCTTT
CASRQTTDHELAFF
>.|.|TRBJ2-5|TRBV5-6
TGTGCCAGCAGCTCTTTGGGAAAGGGGGGGACCCTCCAAGAGACCCAGTACTTC
CASSSLGKGGTLQETQYF
>TRBD2|.|TRBJ2-3|TRBV11-2
TGTGCCAGCAGCCGGGGGCTAGCGGGGGGGCCCCTTGGGGGGCGTACGCAGTATTTT
CASSRGLAGGPLGGRTQYF
>.|few|TRBJ2-5|TRBV12-3/TRBV12-4
TGTGCCAGCAGTTTTGGTACACCCGATTATTTCCAAGAGACCCAGTACTTC
CASSFGTPDYFQETQYF
>.|.|TRBJ2-2|TRBV6-1
TGTGCCAGCAGCCACTCGGGGACACAAGACACCGGGGAGCTGTTTTTT
CASSHSGTQDTGELFF
>.|.|TRBJ1-1|TRBV7-2
TGTGCCAGCAGCCTAACAGCCCCCGGCACTGAAGCTTTCTTT
CASSLTAPGTEAFF
>TRBD1|few|TRBJ2-5|TRBV12-3/TRBV12-4
TGTGCCAGCAGTTTAGCTCCCACACGAACAGGGGGCGGCCAAGAGACCCAGTACTTC
CASSLAPTRTGGGQETQYF
>TRBD2|few|TRBJ2-1|TRBV7-1
TGTGCCAGCAGCCGGACTAGCAACAATGAGCAGTTCTTC
CASSRTSNNEQFF
>TRBD2|.|TRBJ2-7|TRBV11-2
TGTGCCAGCAGCTCAAAGGTCCCTAGCGGGAGCCTCGAGCAGTACTTC
CASSSKVPSGSLEQYF
>TRBD1|few|TRBJ2-1|TRBV7-6
TGTGCCAGCAGCTTAGCCGGGACAGCTAACAATGAGCAGTTCTTC
CASSLAGTANNEQFF
>.|.|TRBJ2-1|TRBV6-2/TRBV6-3
TGTGCCAGCGGCCGGGGGGCCAACTACAATGAGCAGTTCTTC
CASGRGANYNEQFF
>TRBD2|.|TRBJ2-3|TRBV20-1
TGCAGTGCTGAGCTAGCGGGGGGCCAGATGACGCAGTATTTT
CSAELAGGQMTQYF
>.|.|TRBJ1-5|TRBV12-3/TRBV12-4
TGTGCCAGCAGTTTAAAACTACTAGGGGTTAGCAATCAGCCCCAGCATTTT
CASSLKLLGVSNQPQHF
>.|.|TRBJ2-1|TRBV14
TGTGCCAGCAGCCGTTTACGGGGGAGAGACAATGAGCAGTTCTTC
CASSRLRGRDNEQFF
>TRBD2|.|TRBJ2-7|TRBV20-1
TGCAGTGCTAGAGTGGGACTAGCTGCCTACGAGCAGTACTTC
CSARVGLAAYEQYF
>.|.|TRBJ2-3|TRBV11-2
TGTGCCAGCAGCTTAGACAGGGAGGATACGCAGTATTTT
CASSLDREDTQYF
>TRBD2|many|TRBJ2-4|TRBV7-2
TGTGCCAGCAGCTCCCCCAGAAGGACTAGCGGAAACATTCAGTACTTC
CASSSPRRTSGNIQYF
>.|.|TRBJ2-3|TRBV7-2
TGTGCCAGCAGCCCCCAGAGATTCACAGATACGCAGTATTTT
CASSPQRFTDTQYF
>.|many|TRBJ2-5|TRBV12-3/TRBV12-4
TGTGCCAGCAGCTCCCTGGAGACCCAGTACTTC
CASSSLETQYF
>.|few|TRBJ1-3|TRBV6-5
TGTGCCAGCACAAGGTCCGGACGGAGCTCTGGAAACACCATATATTTT
CASTRSGRSSGNTIYF
>.|.|TRBJ2-3|TRBV5-1
TGCGCCAGCAGACAGGGTAGTAACACAGATACGCAGTATTTT
CASRQGSNTDTQYF
>TRBD2|.|TRBJ2-1|TRBV4-1
TGCGCCAGCAGCCCCCTAGCGGGAGCGCAGTTCTTC
CASSPLAGAQFF
>TRBD1|few|TRBJ1-4|TRBV7-8
TGTGCCAGCAGCCATAAGGACAGGCGACATAATGAAAAACTGTTTTTT
CASSHKDRRHNEKLFF
>.|.|TRBJ1-3|TRBV7-2
TGTGCCAGCAGCCCCGACCCCGGAAACACCATATATTTT
CASSPDPGNTIYF
>.|.|TRBJ2-7|TRBV7-2
TGTGCCAGCAGCTTAACTCTCCCAGTCTACGAGCAGTACTTC
CASSLTLPVYEQYF
>.|.|TRBJ1-3|TRBV6-5
TGTGCCAGCAGTCCGACAGGACGTCGCGGAAACACCATATATTTT
CASSPTGRRGNTIYF
>TRBD1|few|TRBJ1-5|TRBV2
TGTGCCAGCGACAGGGACCCGAATCAGCCCCAGCATTTT
CASDRDPNQPQHF
>.|.|TRBJ2-7|TRBV5-5
TGTGCCAGCACCCGTTTCAGGGCACGAGACGAGCAGTACTTC
CASTRFRARDEQYF
>.|few|TRBJ2-3|TRBV7-2
TGTGCCAGCAGCTTTCTAGCGCGGACTAGCACAGATACGCAGTATTTT
CASSFLARTSTDTQYF
>.|many|TRBJ2-1|TRBV7-2
TGTGCCAGCAGCTTAGGTGGAGTCCTATACAATGAGCAGTTCTTC
CASSLGGVLYNEQFF
>TRBD1|many|TRBJ1-5|TRBV7-2
TGTGCCAGCAGCTTGACAGGGTTGGGAGATAGCAATCAGCCCCAGCATTTT
CASSLTGLGDSNQPQHF
>.|.|TRBJ2-2|TRBV7-6
TGTGCCAGCAGCTTAGTTCGGGCAACCGGGGAGCTGTTTTTT
CASSLVRATGELFF
>TRBD1|few|TRBJ1-5|TRBV6-1
TGTGCCAGCAGCCCGACAGGGGAGCCTCAGCCCCAGCATTTT
CASSPTGEPQPQHF
>.|.|TRBJ1-6|TRBV12-3/TRBV12-4
TGTGCCAGCAGCAGAGACCCCTGGGTTTCACCCCTCCACTTT
CASSRDPWVSPLHF
>.|.|TRBJ1-5|TRBV12-3/TRBV12-4
TGTGCCAGCGGGAACCGGGTACAGCCCCAGCATTTT
CASGNRVQPQHF
>TRBD2|few|TRBJ2-1|TRBV6-6
TGTGCCAGCAGTTACGTCGGGGGGGCGAACTACAATGAGCAGTTCTTC
CASSYVGGANYNEQFF
>TRBD1|.|TRBJ1-1|TRBV28
TGTGCCACAGGACAGGGGGCTATCACTGAAGCTTTCTTT
CATGQGAITEAFF
>TRBD1|.|TRBJ1-2|TRBV19
TGTGCCAGCCATCGGGGACAGGGGGCGTTCTATGGCTACACCTTC
CASHRGQGAFYGYTF
>.|.|TRBJ2-7|TRBV5-1
TGCGCCAGCAGCTTGGCCACTTGGACAGCCTACTACGAGCAGTACTTC
CASSLATWTAYYEQYF
>TRBD1|.|TRBJ1-3|TRBV7-8
TGTGCCAGCAGCTCGCAGGGGGCTGGAAACACCATATATTTT
CASSSQGAGNTIYF
>.|few|TRBJ2-1|TRBV6-6
TGTGCCAGCACTTCGGGATCCAGCTCCTACAATGAGCAGTTCTTC
CASTSGSSSYNEQFF
>.|few|TRBJ2-1|TRBV12-3/TRBV12-4
TGTGCCAGCTGGGAGAGCTCCTACAATGAGCAGTTCTTC
CASWESSYNEQFF
>.|.|TRBJ2-5|TRBV28
TGTGCCAGCAGGACGGGGGATGAGACCCAGTACTTC
CASRTGDETQYF
>.|.|TRBJ2-5|TRBV7-9
TGTGCCAGCAGCTTAGGGGGCAGGGTGGCAGAGACCCAGTACTTC
CASSLGGRVAETQYF